This is a list of T cell receptor beta chains from one sample in a study of T cell repertoires in cytomegalovirus infection. TCRdb re-called the reads through MiXCR, storing one row per CDR3 protein. The sample has 800,000 to 950,000 distinct CDR3 sequences; about 31% are singletons. Their antigens remain unidentified. The sequenced sample was cultured CD8+ T cells from PBMCs, obtained from culture after CMV antigen stimulation. These receptor sequences come from a human donor in good health (CMV status not recorded). Some clones in this sample may be carry-over from other donors' samples. Both conserved end residues are part of each CDR3. A D gene is named only where the DNA matches it firmly. For some rows the clone size is stated as once, few or many, or as a class when expanded; others skip it.

abundance	v_gene	d_gene	j_gene	CDR3nt	CDR3aa
-	TRBV27	-	TRBJ1-5	TGTGCCAGCAGTCCTTCCGTCTCCGGCCGGGATTTAGATGGTCGCAATCAGCCCCAGCATTTT	CASSPSVSGRDLDGRNQPQHF
-	TRBV7-6	-	TRBJ1-1	TGTGCCAGCAGCTCTACGACAGCGGGTGAAGCTTTCTTT	CASSSTTAGEAFF
few	TRBV12-5	-	TRBJ1-2	TGTGCTAGTGGATACTTTTTGGACGGAACGAACTATGGCTACACCTTC	CASGYFLDGTNYGYTF
few	TRBV9	TRBD2	TRBJ2-2	TGTGCCAGCAGCGTAGAGGGACTAGCGGCTATGAACACCGGGGAGCTGTTTTTT	CASSVEGLAAMNTGELFF
-	TRBV20-1	-	TRBJ1-1	TGCAGTGCCACCCGGGCGGGCACTGAAGCTTTCTTT	CSATRAGTEAFF
few	TRBV5-1	TRBD1	TRBJ2-7	TGCGCCAGCAGCCCCGGGACAGGGACAATCTACGAGCAGTACTTC	CASSPGTGTIYEQYF
once	TRBV2	-	TRBJ2-1	TGTGCCAGCAGTGAAGATCGAAATAGTGGAAATGAGCAGTTCTTC	CASSEDRNSGNEQFF
few	TRBV10-3	TRBD1	TRBJ2-1	TGTGCCATCAGTGAGTTACCGAATCGGACAGGGATCGACAATGAGCAGTTCTTC	CAISELPNRTGIDNEQFF
-	TRBV7-2	TRBD1	TRBJ2-3	TGTGCCAGCAGCCCGTCCTGGTGGGCAGGGGGCGTCACAGATACGCAGTATTTT	CASSPSWWAGGVTDTQYF
-	TRBV6-2/TRBV6-3	-	TRBJ2-1	TGTGCCAGCACCCGTGGGGGGGGCCAATTCTTAAATGACAATGAGCAGTTCTTC	CASTRGGGQFLNDNEQFF
few	TRBV5-5	TRBD2	TRBJ2-1	TGTGCCAGCAGCTTGTGGGCGGGGGGGTTGGGTAACGAGCAGTTCTTC	CASSLWAGGLGNEQFF
few	TRBV10-3	-	TRBJ2-1	TGTGCCATCAGTGTAAAGTTAACAGGGTACAATGAGCAGTTCTTC	CAISVKLTGYNEQFF
many	TRBV27	-	TRBJ2-2	TGTGCCAGCAGTTTCTCCAGAGCCACCGGGGAGCTGTTTTTT	CASSFSRATGELFF
-	TRBV14	-	TRBJ1-3	TGTGCCAGCAGCCTTGCGGGCAGGGGTTCTGGAAACACCATATATTTT	CASSLAGRGSGNTIYF